This T cell receptor (beta chain) was captured by sequencing in a study of cytomegalovirus exposure and HLA in healthy donors. Study-level information: The Caucasian-associated ancestry cluster held 65% to 85% of 398 genotyped donors. Findings of the study overall: Sequencing likely generated an artifact that appeared as a cluster of highly shared sequence variants. Analyzed later, most CMV-associated TCR beta chains appeared HLA-restricted.

This clone has at least ten counts. Its antigen is as yet unknown. 13 Jbeta primers and 60 Vbeta primers were used for the PCR. Sequencing used immunoSEQ multiplex PCR; TCRdb keeps in-frame clones, though not all of them. The sample records 100,000 or so clones, around 70% being singletons. At sampling all donors were nominally healthy, likely with unrecorded immune exposures. Germline assignment: CDR1 MGHRA and CDR2 YSYEKL. The CDR3 totals 19 residues. V was trimmed by 1 base and J by 0 bases, leaving 18 bases between them. This sequence joins TRBV4-1 and TRBJ2-2, with D perhaps TRBD1 (6 bases). The clonotype originates from a man aged 35 to 55 in good health and CMV-seronegative. Sequencing was done on a sample of PBMCs. This CDR3 is CASSQGHLTRGTNTGELFF. The DNA for the CDR3 is TGCGCCAGCAGCCAAGGCCACCTGACGAGGGGGACGAACACCGGGGAGCTGTTTTTT.